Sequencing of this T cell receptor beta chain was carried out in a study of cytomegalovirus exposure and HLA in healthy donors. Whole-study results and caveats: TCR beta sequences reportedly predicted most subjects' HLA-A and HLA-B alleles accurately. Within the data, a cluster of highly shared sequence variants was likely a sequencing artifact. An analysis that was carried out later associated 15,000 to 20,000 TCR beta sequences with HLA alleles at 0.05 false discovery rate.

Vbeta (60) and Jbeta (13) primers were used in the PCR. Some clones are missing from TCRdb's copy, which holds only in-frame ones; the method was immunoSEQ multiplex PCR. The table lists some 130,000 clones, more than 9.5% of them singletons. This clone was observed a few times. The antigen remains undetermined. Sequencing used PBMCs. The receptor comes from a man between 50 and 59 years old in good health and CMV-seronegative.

CDR3 sequence reads: CASRWTGSYEQYF. DNA for the CDR3: TGTGCCAGCAGGTGGACAGGCTCCTACGAGCAGTACTTC. The chain carries TRBV28 and TRBJ2-7; TRBD1 matches at 7 bases. V lost 6 bases, J lost 0 bases, and 2 bases stayed unmatched. CDR1 MDHEN and CDR2 SYDVKM come from the germline V gene. The CDR3 is made up of 13 amino acids.